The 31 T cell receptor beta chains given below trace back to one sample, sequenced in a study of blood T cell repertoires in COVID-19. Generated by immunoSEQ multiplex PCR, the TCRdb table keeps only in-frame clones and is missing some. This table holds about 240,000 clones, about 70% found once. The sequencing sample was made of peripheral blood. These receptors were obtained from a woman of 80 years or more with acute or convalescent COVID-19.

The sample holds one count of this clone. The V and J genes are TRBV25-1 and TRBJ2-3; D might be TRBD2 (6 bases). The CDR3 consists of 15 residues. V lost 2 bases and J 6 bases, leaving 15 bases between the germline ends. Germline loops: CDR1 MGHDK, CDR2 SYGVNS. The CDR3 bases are TGTGCCAGCAGTGAACCCCGGGGGAAAAGGGATACGCAGTATTTT. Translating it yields CASSEPRGKRDTQYF.

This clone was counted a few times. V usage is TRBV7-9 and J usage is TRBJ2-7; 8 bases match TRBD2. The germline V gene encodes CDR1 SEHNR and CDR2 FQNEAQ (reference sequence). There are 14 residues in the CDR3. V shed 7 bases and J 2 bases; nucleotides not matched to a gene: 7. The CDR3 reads CASKGERGTYEQYF. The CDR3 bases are TGTGCCAGCAAGGGGGAGCGGGGGACCTACGAGCAGTACTTC.

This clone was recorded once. The CDR3 loop reads CASSPGLAGQETQYF. In DNA form, the CDR3 reads TGTGCCAGCTCTCCGGGACTAGCGGGGCAAGAGACCCAGTACTTC. This chain connects TRBV18 to TRBJ2-5; 13 bases line up with TRBD2. Looked up from germline, CDR1 is KGHSH and CDR2 is LQKENI. After removal of 6 bases from V and 2 bases from J, the junction contained 3 bases not matched to a gene. The CDR3 extends over 15 amino acids.

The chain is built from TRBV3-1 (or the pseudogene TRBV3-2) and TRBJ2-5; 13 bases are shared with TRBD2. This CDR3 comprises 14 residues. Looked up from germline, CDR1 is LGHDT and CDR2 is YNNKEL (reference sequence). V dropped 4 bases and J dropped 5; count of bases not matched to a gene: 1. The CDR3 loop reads CASSLLAGGETQYF. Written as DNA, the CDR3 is TGTGCCAGCAGCCTACTAGCGGGGGGGGAGACCCAGTACTTC.

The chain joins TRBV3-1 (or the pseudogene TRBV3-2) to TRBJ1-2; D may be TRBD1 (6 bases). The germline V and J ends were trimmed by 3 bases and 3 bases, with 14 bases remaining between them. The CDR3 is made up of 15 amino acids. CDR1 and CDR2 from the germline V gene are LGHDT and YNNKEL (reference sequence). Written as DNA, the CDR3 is TGTGCCAGCAGCCACTACAGGGTTACGGACTATGGCTACACCTTC. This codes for CASSHYRVTDYGYTF.

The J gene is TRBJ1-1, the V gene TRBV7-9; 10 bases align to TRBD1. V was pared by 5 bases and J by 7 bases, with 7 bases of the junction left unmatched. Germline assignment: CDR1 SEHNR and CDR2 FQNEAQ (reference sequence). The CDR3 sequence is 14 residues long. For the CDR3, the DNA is TGTGCCAGCAGCGGAAGACAGGGGGCGAATGAAGCTTTCTTT. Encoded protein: CASSGRQGANEAFF.

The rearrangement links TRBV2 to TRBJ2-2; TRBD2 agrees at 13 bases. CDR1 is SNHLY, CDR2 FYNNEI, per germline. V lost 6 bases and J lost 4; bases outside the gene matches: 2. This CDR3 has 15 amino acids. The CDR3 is CASRTSGGATGELFF. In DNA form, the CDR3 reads TGTGCCAGCAGAACTAGCGGGGGGGCCACCGGGGAGCTGTTTTTT.

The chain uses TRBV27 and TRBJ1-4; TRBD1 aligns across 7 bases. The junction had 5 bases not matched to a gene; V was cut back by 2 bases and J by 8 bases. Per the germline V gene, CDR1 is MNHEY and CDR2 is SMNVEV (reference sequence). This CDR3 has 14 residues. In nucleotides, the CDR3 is TGTGCCAGCAGTTTACAGGGGGGTAGAGAAAAACTGTTTTTT. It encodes CASSLQGGREKLFF.

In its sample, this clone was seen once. The chain's CDR3 is CASSRGLAGVGQETQYF. CDR3 nucleotides: TGTGCCAGCAGCCGCGGACTAGCGGGAGTAGGTCAAGAGACCCAGTACTTC. The rearrangement uses TRBV11-3 and TRBJ2-5; 13 nucleotides align to TRBD2. The junction had 8 bases not matched to a gene; V was cut back by 5 bases and J by 2 bases. The CDR3 is 17 residues long. Germline-derived CDR1 and CDR2 are SGHNT and YENEEA.

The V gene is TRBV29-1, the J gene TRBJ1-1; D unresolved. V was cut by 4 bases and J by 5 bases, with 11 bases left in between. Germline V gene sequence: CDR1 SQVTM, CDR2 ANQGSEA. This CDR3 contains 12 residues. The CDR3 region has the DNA TGCAGCGTTGGACGGGAGGTAACTGAAGCTTTCTTT. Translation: CSVGREVTEAFF. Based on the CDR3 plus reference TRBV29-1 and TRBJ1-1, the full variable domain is SAVISQKPSRDICQRGTSLTIQCQVDSQVTMMFWYRQQPGQSLTLIATANQGSEATYESGFVIDKFPISRPNLTFSTLTVSNMSPEDSSIYLCSVGREVTEAFFGQGTRLTVV.

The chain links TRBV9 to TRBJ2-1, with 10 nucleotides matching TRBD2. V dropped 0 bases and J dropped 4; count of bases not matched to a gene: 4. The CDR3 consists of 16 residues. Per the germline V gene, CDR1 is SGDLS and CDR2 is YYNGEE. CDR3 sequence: CASSVGAGGPYNEQFF. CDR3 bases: TGTGCCAGCAGCGTAGGAGCGGGGGGGCCGTACAATGAGCAGTTCTTC.

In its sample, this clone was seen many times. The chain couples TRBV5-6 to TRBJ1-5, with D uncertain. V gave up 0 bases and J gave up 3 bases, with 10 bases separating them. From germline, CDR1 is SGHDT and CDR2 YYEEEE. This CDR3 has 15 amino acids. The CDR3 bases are TGTGCCAGCAGCTTGGGTCAGGTCTTCAATCAGCCCCAGCATTTT. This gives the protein CASSLGQVFNQPQHF.

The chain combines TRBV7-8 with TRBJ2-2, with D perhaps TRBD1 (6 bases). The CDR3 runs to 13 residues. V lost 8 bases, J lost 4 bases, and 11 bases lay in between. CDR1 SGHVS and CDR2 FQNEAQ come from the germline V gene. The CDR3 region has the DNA TGTGCCAGCGGAGGACAGCCCACCGGGGAGCTGTTTTTT. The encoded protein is CASGGQPTGELFF.

Here the CDR3 reads CASNPSRGGTSYNEQFF. The CDR3, as DNA: TGTGCCAGTAACCCAAGTAGGGGGGGGACCTCCTACAATGAGCAGTTCTTC. The chain recombines TRBV19 with TRBJ2-1; perhaps TRBD2 as D (7 bases). The V gene lost 7 bases and the J gene lost 0 bases, with 19 bases spanning the gap. This CDR3 has 17 amino acids. Germline CDR1 and CDR2: LNHDA and SQIVND (reference sequence).

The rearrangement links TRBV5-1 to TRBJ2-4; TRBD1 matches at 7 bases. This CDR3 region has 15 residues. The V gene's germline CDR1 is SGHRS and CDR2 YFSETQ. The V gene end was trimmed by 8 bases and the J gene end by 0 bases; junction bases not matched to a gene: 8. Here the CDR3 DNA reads TGCGCCAGTGGGGAAGGGGGCCTAGCCAAAAACATTCAGTACTTC. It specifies CASGEGGLAKNIQYF. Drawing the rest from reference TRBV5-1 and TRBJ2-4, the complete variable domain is KAGVTQTPRYLIKTRGQQVTLSCSPISGHRSVSWYQQTPGQGLQFLFEYFSETQRNKGNFPGRFSGRQFSNSRSEMNVSTLELGDSALYLCASGEGGLAKNIQYFGAGTRLSVL.

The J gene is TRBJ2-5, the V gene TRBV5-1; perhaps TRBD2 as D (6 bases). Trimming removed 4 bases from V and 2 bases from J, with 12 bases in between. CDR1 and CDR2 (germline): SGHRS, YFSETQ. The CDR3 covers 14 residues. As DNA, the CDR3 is TGCGCCAGCAGCCTAACTAGCCCGCAAGAGACCCAGTACTTC. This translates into CASSLTSPQETQYF.

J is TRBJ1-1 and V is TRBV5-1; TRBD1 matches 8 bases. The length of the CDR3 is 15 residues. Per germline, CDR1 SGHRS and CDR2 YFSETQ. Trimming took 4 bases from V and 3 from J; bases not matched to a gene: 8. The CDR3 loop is CASSPQTGAYTEAFF. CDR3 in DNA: TGCGCCAGCAGCCCCCAGACAGGGGCCTACACTGAAGCTTTCTTT.

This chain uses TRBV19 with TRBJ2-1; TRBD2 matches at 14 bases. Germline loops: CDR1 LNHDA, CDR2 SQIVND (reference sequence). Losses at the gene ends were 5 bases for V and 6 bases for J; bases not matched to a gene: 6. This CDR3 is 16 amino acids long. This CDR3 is CASSRRTSGGLNEQFF. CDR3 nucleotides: TGTGCCAGTAGTCGAAGGACTAGCGGGGGGCTCAATGAGCAGTTCTTC.

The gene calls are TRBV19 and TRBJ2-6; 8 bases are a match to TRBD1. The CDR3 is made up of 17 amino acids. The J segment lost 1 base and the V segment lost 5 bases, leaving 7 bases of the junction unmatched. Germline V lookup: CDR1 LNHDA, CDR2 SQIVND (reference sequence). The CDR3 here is CASSGTQGASGANVLTF. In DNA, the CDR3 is TGTGCCAGTAGTGGCACCCAGGGGGCGTCTGGGGCCAACGTCCTGACTTTC.

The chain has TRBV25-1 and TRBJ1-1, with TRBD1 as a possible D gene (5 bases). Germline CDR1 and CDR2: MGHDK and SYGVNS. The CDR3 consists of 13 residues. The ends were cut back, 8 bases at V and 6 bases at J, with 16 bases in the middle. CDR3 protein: CASGGFGVPEAFF. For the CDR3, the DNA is TGTGCCAGCGGGGGGTTTGGGGTCCCTGAAGCTTTCTTT.

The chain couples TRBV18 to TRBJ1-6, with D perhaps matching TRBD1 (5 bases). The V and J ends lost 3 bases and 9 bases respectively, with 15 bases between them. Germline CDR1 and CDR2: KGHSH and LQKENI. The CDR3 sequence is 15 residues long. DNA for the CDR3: TGTGCCAGCTCACCTGTCGCGGGGGTTGGTTCACCCCTCCACTTT. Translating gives CASSPVAGVGSPLHF.

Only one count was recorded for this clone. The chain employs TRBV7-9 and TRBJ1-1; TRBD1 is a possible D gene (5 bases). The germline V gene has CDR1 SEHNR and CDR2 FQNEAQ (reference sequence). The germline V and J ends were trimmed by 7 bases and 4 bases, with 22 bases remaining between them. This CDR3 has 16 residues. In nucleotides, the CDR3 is TGTGCCAGCACCCTAGGGCCCTTAACAGGTACCACTGAAGCTTTCTTT. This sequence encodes CASTLGPLTGTTEAFF.

As DNA, the CDR3 is TGTGCCAGTAGTGTGAAGACAGGGGACTCATGGACCCAGTACTTC. It translates to CASSVKTGDSWTQYF. The chain uses TRBV19 and TRBJ2-5; 8 nucleotides match TRBD1. The CDR3 runs to 15 residues. The J segment lost 7 bases and the V segment lost 5 bases, leaving 12 bases of the junction unmatched. The germline V gene has CDR1 LNHDA and CDR2 SQIVND (reference sequence).

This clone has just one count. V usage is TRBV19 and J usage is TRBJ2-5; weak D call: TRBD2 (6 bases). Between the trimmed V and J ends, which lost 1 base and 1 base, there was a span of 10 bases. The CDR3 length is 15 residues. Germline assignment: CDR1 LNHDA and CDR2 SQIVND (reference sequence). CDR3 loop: CASSIGDSGQETQYF. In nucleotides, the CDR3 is TGTGCCAGTAGTATAGGTGATAGCGGCCAAGAGACCCAGTACTTC.

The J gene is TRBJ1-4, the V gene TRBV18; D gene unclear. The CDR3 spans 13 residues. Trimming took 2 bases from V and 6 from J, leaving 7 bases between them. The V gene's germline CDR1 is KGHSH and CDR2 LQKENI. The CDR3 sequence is CASSPSPDEKLFF. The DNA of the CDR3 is TGTGCCAGCTCACCAAGTCCGGATGAAAAACTGTTTTTT.

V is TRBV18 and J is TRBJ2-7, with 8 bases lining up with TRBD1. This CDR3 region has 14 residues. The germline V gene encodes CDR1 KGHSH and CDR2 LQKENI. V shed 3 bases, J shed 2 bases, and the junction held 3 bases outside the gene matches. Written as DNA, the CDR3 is TGTGCCAGCTCACCCCAGGGGGCGGCCTACGAGCAGTACTTC. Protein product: CASSPQGAAYEQYF.

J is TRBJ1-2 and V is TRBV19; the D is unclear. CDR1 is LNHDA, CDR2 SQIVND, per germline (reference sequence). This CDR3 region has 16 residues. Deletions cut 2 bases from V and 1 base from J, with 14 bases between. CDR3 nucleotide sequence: TGTGCCAGTAGTATACTGGCGAACAGCCATAACTATGGCTACACCTTC. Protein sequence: CASSILANSHNYGYTF.

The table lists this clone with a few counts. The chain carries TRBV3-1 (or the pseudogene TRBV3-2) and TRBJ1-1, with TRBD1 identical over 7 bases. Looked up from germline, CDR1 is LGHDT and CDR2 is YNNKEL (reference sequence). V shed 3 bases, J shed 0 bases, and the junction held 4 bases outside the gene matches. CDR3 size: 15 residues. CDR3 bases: TGTGCCAGCAGCCAGGGGACAGACTTGAACACTGAAGCTTTCTTT. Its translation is CASSQGTDLNTEAFF.

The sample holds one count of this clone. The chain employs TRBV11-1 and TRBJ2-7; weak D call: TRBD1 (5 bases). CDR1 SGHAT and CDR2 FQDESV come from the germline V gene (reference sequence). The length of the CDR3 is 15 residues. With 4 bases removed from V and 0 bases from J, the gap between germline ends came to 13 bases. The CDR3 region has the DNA TGTGCCAGCAGCTCTCAGGGAACCGACTCCTACGAGCAGTACTTC. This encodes CASSSQGTDSYEQYF.

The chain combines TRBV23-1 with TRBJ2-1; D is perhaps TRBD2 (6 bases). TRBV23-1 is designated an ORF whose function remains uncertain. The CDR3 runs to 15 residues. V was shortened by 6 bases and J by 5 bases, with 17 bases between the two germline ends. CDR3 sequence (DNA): TGCGCCAGCAGCCTGGCGGGACCCCGAGACAATGAGCAGTTCTTC. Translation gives CASSLAGPRDNEQFF.

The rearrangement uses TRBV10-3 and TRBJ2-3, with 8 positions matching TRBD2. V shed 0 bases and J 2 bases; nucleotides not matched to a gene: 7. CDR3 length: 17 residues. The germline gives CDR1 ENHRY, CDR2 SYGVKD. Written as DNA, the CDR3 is TGTGCCATCAGTGAGTCTCAGGCTAGCGGGTTCACAGATACGCAGTATTTT. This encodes CAISESQASGFTDTQYF.